The TCR beta chain described here comes from a study of blood T cell repertoires in COVID-19. Per the germline V gene, CDR1 is SNHLY and CDR2 is FYNNEI. The length of the CDR3 is 12 residues. Authors' analysis steps: Reference gene primer amplification gave estimated nucleated cell counts. The assay was immunoSEQ multiplex PCR, and TCRdb's table has in-frame clones only and misses some. From that table come the V and J calls and clone size; the DNA was used to work out D and trimming. This sample has tens of thousands of clones; roughly 79% occur once, and the top ten carry 20% to 25%. This chain connects TRBV2 to TRBJ2-7; 10 positions match TRBD2. Sequenced input: peripheral blood. The receptor's source is a woman between 65 and 79 years old with acute or convalescent COVID-19. CDR3 residues: CVASGSSYEQYF. Here the CDR3 DNA reads TGTGTAGCTAGCGGGAGCTCCTACGAGCAGTACTTC.